This TCR beta chain was sequenced during a study of blood T cell repertoires in COVID-19. Study-wide context: Sites across the United States, Italy and Spain contributed samples from acute and convalescent COVID-19. In each case, the material was cDNA or gDNA derived from T cells, B-cell-depleted T cells, or PBMCs.

Per the original methods: Nucleated cell number was recorded as an estimate derived from reference gene primer amplification. The protocol was immunoSEQ multiplex PCR, while the TCRdb copy is restricted to in-frame clones and leaves out a portion. V and J calls and clone size are copied from that table; D and trimming were computed from the DNA. The sample shows some 160,000 clones, 78% of them seen only once. This clone was recorded once. V was clipped by 2 bases and J by 2 bases, with 12 bases between them. This CDR3 spans 15 amino acids. The germline gives CDR1 SEHNR, CDR2 FQNEAQ (reference sequence).

Material for sequencing was peripheral blood. The TCR was taken from an elderly woman with acute or convalescent COVID-19. The chain is built from TRBV7-9 and TRBJ2-5, with D uncertain. The CDR3 loop is CASSLFRQQQETQYF. DNA for the CDR3: TGTGCCAGCAGCTTATTTCGACAACAACAAGAGACCCAGTACTTC.